Listed below are T cell receptor beta chains from one sample, sequenced in a study of cytomegalovirus exposure and HLA in healthy donors. The method was immunoSEQ multiplex PCR; TCRdb's version includes in-frame clones alone and lacks a portion of them. Of over 200,000 clones listed, about 80% are singletons. Sequenced sample: PBMCs. The source of these receptors is a woman in her sixties or seventies in good health and CMV-seropositive. CDR3s include the opening cysteine and the closing phenylalanine or tryptophan. Each record gives: V gene, D gene, J gene, CDR3 protein. The D gene is left open where the match is weak.

v_gene: TRBV10-1
d_gene: TRBD1
j_gene: TRBJ2-7
CDR3aa: CASSEGQGLNEQYF

v_gene: TRBV28
d_gene: TRBD1
j_gene: TRBJ1-2
CDR3aa: CASSLDPGQRDYGYTF

v_gene: TRBV2
d_gene: -
j_gene: TRBJ1-1
CDR3aa: CASSKSGNFPEAFF

v_gene: TRBV6-4
d_gene: TRBD1
j_gene: TRBJ2-7
CDR3aa: CASSEKAPGQGAYEQYF

v_gene: TRBV7-7
d_gene: -
j_gene: TRBJ2-7
CDR3aa: CASSPRAGLTYEQYF

v_gene: TRBV30
d_gene: TRBD1
j_gene: TRBJ1-5
CDR3aa: CAWPEPRQGGNESGRQPQHF

v_gene: TRBV7-2
d_gene: -
j_gene: TRBJ2-5
CDR3aa: CASSRSSGFLETQYF

v_gene: TRBV5-1
d_gene: -
j_gene: TRBJ2-2
CDR3aa: CASSRDSTTGELFF

v_gene: TRBV28
d_gene: -
j_gene: TRBJ1-3
CDR3aa: CASSSGPDPNTIYF

v_gene: TRBV30
d_gene: -
j_gene: TRBJ1-4
CDR3aa: CAWSGGLNEKLFF

v_gene: TRBV19
d_gene: -
j_gene: TRBJ2-3
CDR3aa: CASRPGDDTQYF

v_gene: TRBV5-1
d_gene: -
j_gene: TRBJ1-4
CDR3aa: CASSLTGPNEKLFF

v_gene: TRBV7-2
d_gene: TRBD1
j_gene: TRBJ1-4
CDR3aa: CASSLKGGQGFSRGKLFF

v_gene: TRBV29-1
d_gene: TRBD1
j_gene: TRBJ1-1
CDR3aa: CSVGGQGAIAEAFF

v_gene: TRBV28
d_gene: -
j_gene: TRBJ1-1
CDR3aa: CASSFGHESEAFF

v_gene: TRBV6-1
d_gene: -
j_gene: TRBJ2-1
CDR3aa: CASSASLGLGSYNEQFF

v_gene: TRBV28
d_gene: TRBD1
j_gene: TRBJ1-6
CDR3aa: CASKPQGAPVPSPLHF

v_gene: TRBV7-2
d_gene: TRBD2
j_gene: TRBJ2-1
CDR3aa: CASSLFASGSSYNEQFF

v_gene: TRBV27
d_gene: -
j_gene: TRBJ2-3
CDR3aa: CASSLMGGPDTQYF

v_gene: TRBV5-1
d_gene: TRBD1
j_gene: TRBJ2-5
CDR3aa: CASSVTGVETQYF

v_gene: TRBV6-1
d_gene: -
j_gene: TRBJ1-2
CDR3aa: CASRKGDEGSYGYTF

v_gene: TRBV7-2
d_gene: -
j_gene: TRBJ1-2
CDR3aa: CASSPASGGFYGYTF

v_gene: TRBV7-9
d_gene: TRBD1
j_gene: TRBJ1-1
CDR3aa: CASSPSTGESEAFF

v_gene: TRBV7-9
d_gene: -
j_gene: TRBJ1-2
CDR3aa: CASSSSGLGYTF

v_gene: TRBV21-1
d_gene: -
j_gene: TRBJ2-5
CDR3aa: CASSKGCGQFQETQYF

v_gene: TRBV19
d_gene: -
j_gene: TRBJ2-2
CDR3aa: CASFSRDNTGELFF

v_gene: TRBV5-1
d_gene: -
j_gene: TRBJ1-1
CDR3aa: CASSSWTPGNTEAFF

v_gene: TRBV10-3
d_gene: TRBD1
j_gene: TRBJ2-7
CDR3aa: CAVSEPGTARSYEQYF

v_gene: TRBV19
d_gene: TRBD2
j_gene: TRBJ2-5
CDR3aa: CASSNLAGVTEETQYF

v_gene: TRBV18
d_gene: TRBD2
j_gene: TRBJ2-1
CDR3aa: CASSPAISGTLYNEQFF

v_gene: TRBV27
d_gene: -
j_gene: TRBJ2-7
CDR3aa: CASSLSPGFYEQYF

v_gene: TRBV6-5
d_gene: -
j_gene: TRBJ1-2
CDR3aa: CASSYSLAGHHYGYTF

v_gene: TRBV9
d_gene: TRBD2
j_gene: TRBJ2-3
CDR3aa: CASSATSGSPDTQYF

v_gene: TRBV2
d_gene: -
j_gene: TRBJ1-3
CDR3aa: CASSARTGNTGNTIYF

v_gene: TRBV10-2
d_gene: -
j_gene: TRBJ1-5
CDR3aa: CASSEFSINQPQHF

v_gene: TRBV5-1
d_gene: TRBD2
j_gene: TRBJ2-5
CDR3aa: CASRNLAGQETQYF

v_gene: TRBV5-1
d_gene: TRBD2
j_gene: TRBJ2-7
CDR3aa: CASSLEAGGSYEQYF

v_gene: TRBV2
d_gene: TRBD1
j_gene: TRBJ2-5
CDR3aa: CASSEETGGEETQYF

v_gene: TRBV10-1
d_gene: TRBD2
j_gene: TRBJ2-3
CDR3aa: CASSGRLAGLSTDTQYF

v_gene: TRBV4-2
d_gene: TRBD2
j_gene: TRBJ2-5
CDR3aa: CASSQGGSGSSETQYF

v_gene: TRBV5-1
d_gene: -
j_gene: TRBJ2-3
CDR3aa: CASSLALLDTQYF

v_gene: TRBV4-1
d_gene: -
j_gene: TRBJ2-5
CDR3aa: CASSQDRGETQYF

v_gene: TRBV6-6
d_gene: TRBD1
j_gene: TRBJ1-6
CDR3aa: CASSQDRGNSPLHF

v_gene: TRBV4-1
d_gene: -
j_gene: TRBJ1-5
CDR3aa: CASSQAPGNDQPQHF

v_gene: TRBV2
d_gene: TRBD2
j_gene: TRBJ2-7
CDR3aa: CASSGSGSYEQYF

v_gene: TRBV27
d_gene: TRBD1
j_gene: TRBJ1-3
CDR3aa: CASSSTGSGNTIYF

v_gene: TRBV19
d_gene: TRBD1
j_gene: TRBJ2-7
CDR3aa: CASSATGAAYEQYF

v_gene: TRBV10-3
d_gene: -
j_gene: TRBJ1-2
CDR3aa: CAISEGARYGYTF

v_gene: TRBV6-1
d_gene: -
j_gene: TRBJ2-5
CDR3aa: CASRRGQETQYF

v_gene: TRBV6-5
d_gene: TRBD1
j_gene: TRBJ1-2
CDR3aa: CASTLGQGGSGYTF